This TCR beta chain stems from a study of identical twins. Study-level points and caveats: For cord blood, abundant beta clonotypes had fewer insertions, unlike memory repertoires, which showed none.

Deletions cut 6 bases from V and 7 bases from J, with 10 bases between. The CDR3 covers 12 residues. MiXCR was run by TCRdb on the 5' RACE reads, yielding one entry per CDR3 protein. The sample yields roughly 720,000 distinct CDR3 sequences, roughly 18% seen once. This clonotype was counted a few times. Antigen specificity is unknown. The same specimen was also included in a second study, on T cells expressing NK-cell markers. Per that study: There remained a lack of clarity about HCMV specificity of expanded NKG2C+ T cell clones.

J is TRBJ2-1 and V is TRBV12-3 or TRBV12-4, with D maybe TRBD2 (6 bases). The sample consisted of PBMCs. This receptor was taken from a woman in her late teens or twenties in good health. Written as DNA, the CDR3 is TGTGCCAGCAGGGGGACTTATAATGAGCAGTTCTTC. Its translation: CASRGTYNEQFF.